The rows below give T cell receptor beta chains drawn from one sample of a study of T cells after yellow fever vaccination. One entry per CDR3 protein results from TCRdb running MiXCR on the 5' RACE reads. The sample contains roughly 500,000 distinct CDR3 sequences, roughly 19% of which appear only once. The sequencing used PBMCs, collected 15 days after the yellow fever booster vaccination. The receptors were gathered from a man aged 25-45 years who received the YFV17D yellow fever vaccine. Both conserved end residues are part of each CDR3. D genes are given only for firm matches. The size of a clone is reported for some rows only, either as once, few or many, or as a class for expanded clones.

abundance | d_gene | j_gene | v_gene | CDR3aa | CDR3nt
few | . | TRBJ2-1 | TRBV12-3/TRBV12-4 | CAGGGGDSYNEQFF | TGTGCCGGGGGGGGCGGGGACTCCTACAATGAGCAGTTCTTC
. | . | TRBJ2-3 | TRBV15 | CATSRGPPATDTQYF | TGTGCCACCAGCCGGGGGCCTCCGGCCACAGATACGCAGTATTTT
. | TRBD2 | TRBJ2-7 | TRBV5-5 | CASSQLLAGVYEQYF | TGTGCCAGCAGCCAGCTCCTAGCGGGAGTCTACGAGCAGTACTTC
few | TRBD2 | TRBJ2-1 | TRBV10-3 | CAISPGLAGFRKFF | TGTGCCATCAGTCCGGGACTAGCGGGATTTAGGAAGTTCTTC
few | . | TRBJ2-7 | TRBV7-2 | CASSPNPSTLSSYEQYF | TGTGCCAGCAGCCCGAACCCCTCAACCCTCAGCTCCTACGAGCAGTACTTC
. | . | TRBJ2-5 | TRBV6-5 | CATQLNKAQETQYF | TGTGCCACCCAGTTGAATAAGGCCCAAGAGACCCAGTACTTC
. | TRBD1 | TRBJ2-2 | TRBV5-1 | CASSGTETGELFF | TGCGCCAGTTCTGGGACAGAAACCGGGGAGCTGTTTTTT
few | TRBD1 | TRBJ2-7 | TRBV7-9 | CASRGDRGQPYEQYF | TGTGCCAGCAGGGGAGACAGGGGTCAACCCTACGAGCAGTACTTC
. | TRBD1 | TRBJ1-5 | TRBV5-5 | CASSLTDREFQPQHF | TGTGCCAGCAGCTTGACAGACAGGGAATTTCAGCCCCAGCATTTT
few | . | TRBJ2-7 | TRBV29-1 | CSVQGSSYEQYF | TGCAGCGTTCAGGGGAGCTCCTACGAGCAGTACTTC
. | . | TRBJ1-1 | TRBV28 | CASRLQANTEAFF | TGTGCCAGCAGACTACAAGCGAACACTGAAGCTTTCTTT
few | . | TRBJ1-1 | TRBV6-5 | CASSYTGDQAFF | TGTGCCAGCAGTTATACCGGGGACCAAGCTTTCTTT
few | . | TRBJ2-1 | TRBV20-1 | CSAWSWLGYNEQFF | TGCAGTGCATGGAGCTGGTTAGGGTACAATGAGCAGTTCTTC
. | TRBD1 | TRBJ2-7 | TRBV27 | CASSYGTEYEQYF | TGTGCCAGCAGTTATGGGACAGAATACGAGCAGTACTTC
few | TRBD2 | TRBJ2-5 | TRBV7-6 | CASSLGWTSGRYQETQYF | TGTGCCAGCAGCTTAGGTTGGACTAGCGGGCGTTACCAAGAGACCCAGTACTTC
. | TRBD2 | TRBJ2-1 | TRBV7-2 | CASSLQPLAGDNEQFF | TGTGCCAGCAGCTTACAGCCACTAGCGGGAGACAATGAGCAGTTCTTC
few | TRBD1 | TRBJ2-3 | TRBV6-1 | CASRATGSGADTQYF | TGTGCCAGCAGAGCGACAGGGTCTGGAGCAGATACGCAGTATTTT
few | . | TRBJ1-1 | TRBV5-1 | CASSLGPGKNTEAFF | TGCGCCAGCAGCTTGGGGCCGGGGAAAAACACTGAAGCTTTCTTT
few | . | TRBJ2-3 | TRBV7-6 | CASSLEGRTQYF | TGTGCCAGCAGCTTAGAAGGACGGACGCAGTATTTT
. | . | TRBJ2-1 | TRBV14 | CASSRILGSSYNEQFF | TGTGCCAGCAGCCGCATACTAGGGAGCTCCTACAATGAGCAGTTCTTC
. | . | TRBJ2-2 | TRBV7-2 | CASSLNQPSAVGELFF | TGTGCCAGCAGCTTGAACCAACCCTCGGCTGTCGGGGAGCTGTTTTTT
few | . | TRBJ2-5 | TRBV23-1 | CASSQSGGKTQYF | TGCGCCAGCAGTCAATCAGGCGGGAAGACCCAGTACTTC
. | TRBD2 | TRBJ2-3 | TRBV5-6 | CASSLPGSGSLEAQYF | TGTGCCAGCAGCCTCCCGGGTAGCGGGAGTCTCGAGGCGCAGTATTTT